The clone carrying this TCR beta chain was detected only once. This entry is derived from a study of OX40 agonist ivuxolimab in advanced cancers. Across the whole study: A mean age of approximately 58 years, range roughly 20 to 80, was recorded, and 70% to 85% were male.

The assay was immunoSEQ multiplex PCR, and TCRdb's table has in-frame clones only and misses some. The sample has approximately 89,000 clones, 87% seen once; the top ten hold roughly 0.5%. Trimming took off 6 bases at V and 0 bases at J, with 15 bases between the two ends. The CDR3 totals 15 residues. Germline V gene sequence: CDR1 MNHNY, CDR2 SVGAGI (reference sequence). The chain uses TRBV6-6 and TRBJ2-7; perhaps TRBD1 as D (6 bases). The receptor's source is an adult with an advanced solid tumor such as melanoma, head and neck, liver or kidney cancer. Material: CD4+ or CD8+ T cells sorted from blood, obtained in a trial of the OX40 agonist ivuxolimab. CDR3 nucleotide sequence: TGTGCCAGCAGCCTCGACAGGCCGAGCTCCTACGAGCAGTACTTC. This codes for CASSLDRPSSYEQYF.